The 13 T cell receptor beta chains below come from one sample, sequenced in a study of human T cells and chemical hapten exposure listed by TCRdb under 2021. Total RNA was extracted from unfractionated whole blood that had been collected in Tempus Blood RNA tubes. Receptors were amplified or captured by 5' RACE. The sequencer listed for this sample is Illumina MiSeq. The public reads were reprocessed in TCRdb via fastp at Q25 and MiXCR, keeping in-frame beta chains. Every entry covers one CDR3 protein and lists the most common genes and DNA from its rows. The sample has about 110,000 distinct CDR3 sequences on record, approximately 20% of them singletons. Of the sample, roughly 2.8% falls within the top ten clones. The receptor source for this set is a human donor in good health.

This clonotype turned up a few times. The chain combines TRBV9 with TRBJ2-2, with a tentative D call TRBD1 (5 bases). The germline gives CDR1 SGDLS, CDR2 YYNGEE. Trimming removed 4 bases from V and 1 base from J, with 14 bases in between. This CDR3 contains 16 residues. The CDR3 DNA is TGTGCCAGCAGCCCTGTCAGTAGGGGGAACACCGGGGAGCTGTTTTTT. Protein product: CASSPVSRGNTGELFF.

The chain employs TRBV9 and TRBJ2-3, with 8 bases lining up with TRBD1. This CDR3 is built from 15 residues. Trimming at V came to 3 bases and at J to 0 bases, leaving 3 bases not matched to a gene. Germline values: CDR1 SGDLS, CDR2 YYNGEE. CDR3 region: CASSARQGSTDTQYF. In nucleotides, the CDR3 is TGTGCCAGCAGCGCAAGACAGGGGAGCACAGATACGCAGTATTTT.

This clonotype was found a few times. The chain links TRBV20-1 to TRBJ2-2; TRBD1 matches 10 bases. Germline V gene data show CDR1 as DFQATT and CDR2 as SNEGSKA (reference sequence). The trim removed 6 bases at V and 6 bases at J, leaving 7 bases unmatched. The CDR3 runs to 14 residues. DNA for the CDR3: TGCAGTGCAAAGGACAGGGGGGAATCCGGGGAGCTGTTTTTT. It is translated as CSAKDRGESGELFF.

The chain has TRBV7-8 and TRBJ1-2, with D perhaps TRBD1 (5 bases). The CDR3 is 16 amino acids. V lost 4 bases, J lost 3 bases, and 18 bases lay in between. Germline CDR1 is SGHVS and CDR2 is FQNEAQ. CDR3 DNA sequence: TGTGCCAGCAGCTCCAAGATTCGGGGAGGGGACTATGGCTACACCTTC. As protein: CASSSKIRGGDYGYTF.

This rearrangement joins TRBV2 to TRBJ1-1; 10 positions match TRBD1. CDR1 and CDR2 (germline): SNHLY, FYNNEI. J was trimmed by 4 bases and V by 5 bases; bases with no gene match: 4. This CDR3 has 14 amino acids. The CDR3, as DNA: TGTGCCAGCAGTCGGGACAGGGGTTTCACTGAAGCTTTCTTT. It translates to CASSRDRGFTEAFF. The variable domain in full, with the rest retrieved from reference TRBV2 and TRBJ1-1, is EPEVTQTPSHQVTQMGQEVILRCVPISNHLYFYWYRQILGQKVEFLVSFYNNEISEKSEIFDDQFSVERPDGSNFTLKIRSTKLEDSAMYFCASSRDRGFTEAFFGQGTRLTVV.

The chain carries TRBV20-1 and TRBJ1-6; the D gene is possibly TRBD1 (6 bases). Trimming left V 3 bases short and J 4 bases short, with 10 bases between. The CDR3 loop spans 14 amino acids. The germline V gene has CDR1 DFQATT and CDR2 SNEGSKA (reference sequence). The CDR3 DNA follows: TGCAGTGCTAGCCCAGGACAGTATAATTCACCCCTCCACTTT. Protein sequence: CSASPGQYNSPLHF.

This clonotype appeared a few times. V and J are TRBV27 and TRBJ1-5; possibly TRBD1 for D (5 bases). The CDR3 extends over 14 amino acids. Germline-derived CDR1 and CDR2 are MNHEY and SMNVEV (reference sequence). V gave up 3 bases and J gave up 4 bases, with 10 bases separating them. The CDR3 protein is CASSFSGSNQPQHF. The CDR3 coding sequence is TGTGCCAGCAGTTTCTCAGGGTCAAATCAGCCCCAGCATTTT.

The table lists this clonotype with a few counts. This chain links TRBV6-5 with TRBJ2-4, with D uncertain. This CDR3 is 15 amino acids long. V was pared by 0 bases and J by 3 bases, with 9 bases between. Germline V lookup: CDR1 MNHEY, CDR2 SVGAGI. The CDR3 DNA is TGTGCCAGCAGTTACTCCCGTCAAAACAAAAACATTCAGTACTTC. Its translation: CASSYSRQNKNIQYF.

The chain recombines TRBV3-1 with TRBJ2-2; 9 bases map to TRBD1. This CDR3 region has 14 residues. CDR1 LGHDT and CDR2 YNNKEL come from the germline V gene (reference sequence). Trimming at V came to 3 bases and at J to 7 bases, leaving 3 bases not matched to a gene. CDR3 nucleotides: TGTGCCAGCAGCCACGGGACAGGGATCGGGGAGCTGTTTTTT. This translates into CASSHGTGIGELFF.

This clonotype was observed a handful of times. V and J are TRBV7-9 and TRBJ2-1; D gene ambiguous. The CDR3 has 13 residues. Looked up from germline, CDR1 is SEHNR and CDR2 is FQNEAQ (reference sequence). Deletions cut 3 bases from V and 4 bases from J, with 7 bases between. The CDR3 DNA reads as TGTGCCAGCAGCTTCCACGGATACAATGAGCAGTTCTTC. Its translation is CASSFHGYNEQFF.

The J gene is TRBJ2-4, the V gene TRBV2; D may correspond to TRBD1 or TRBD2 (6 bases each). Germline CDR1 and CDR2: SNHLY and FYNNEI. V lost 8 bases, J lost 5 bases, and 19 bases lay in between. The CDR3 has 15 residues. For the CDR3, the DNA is TGTGCCAGCTCCCCTTGGGGGGCCATAGAAAACATTCAGTACTTC. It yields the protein CASSPWGAIENIQYF. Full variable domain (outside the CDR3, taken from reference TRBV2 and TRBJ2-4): EPEVTQTPSHQVTQMGQEVILRCVPISNHLYFYWYRQILGQKVEFLVSFYNNEISEKSEIFDDQFSVERPDGSNFTLKIRSTKLEDSAMYFCASSPWGAIENIQYFGAGTRLSVL.

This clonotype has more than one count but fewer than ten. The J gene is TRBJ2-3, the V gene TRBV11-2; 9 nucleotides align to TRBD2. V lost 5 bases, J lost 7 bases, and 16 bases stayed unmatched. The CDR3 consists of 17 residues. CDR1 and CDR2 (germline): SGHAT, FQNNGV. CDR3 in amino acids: CASSPWLSGRNVNTQYF. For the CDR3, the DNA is TGTGCCAGCAGCCCCTGGTTGAGCGGGAGGAATGTGAATACGCAGTATTTT. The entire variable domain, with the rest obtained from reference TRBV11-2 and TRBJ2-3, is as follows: EAGVAQSPRYKIIEKRQSVAFWCNPISGHATLYWYQQILGQGPKLLIQFQNNGVVDDSQLPKDRFSAERLKGVDSTLKIQPAKLEDSAVYLCASSPWLSGRNVNTQYFGPGTRLTVL.

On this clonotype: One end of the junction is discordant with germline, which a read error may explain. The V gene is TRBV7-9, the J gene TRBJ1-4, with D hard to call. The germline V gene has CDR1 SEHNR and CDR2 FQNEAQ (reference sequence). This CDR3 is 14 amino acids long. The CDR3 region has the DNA TGTGCCAGCAGCTTACCCCGACCTAATGAAAAACTGTCTTTT. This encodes CASSLPRPNEKLSF.